This T cell receptor (beta chain) came from a study of human versus mouse CDR3 diversity and MHC coevolution. The data were produced by immunoSEQ multiplex PCR, yet TCRdb's version contains in-frame clones alone and is incomplete. The table has more than 55,000 clones, 94% seen once. The germline CDR1 and CDR2 sequences are SQVTM and ANQGSEA. The length of the CDR3 is 17 residues. The V end lost 4 bases, the J end lost 4 bases, and 20 bases lay between the germline ends. This chain uses TRBV29-1 with TRBJ2-6; D might be TRBD1 (6 bases). The TCR comes from a person between 60 and 69 years old in good health. The sequenced sample consisted of naive CD4+ T cells from blood. The subset is: CD45RO-negative CD62L-positive naive CD4 T cells. CDR3 loop: CSVVTPRGFYGANVLTF. CDR3 nucleotides: TGCAGCGTTGTTACCCCCAGGGGATTTTACGGGGCCAACGTCCTGACTTTC.